The rows below give T cell receptor beta chains drawn from one sample of a study of blood T cell repertoires in COVID-19. The data were produced by immunoSEQ multiplex PCR, yet TCRdb's version contains in-frame clones alone and is incomplete. The table shows 200,000 or so clones, with roughly 84% occurring only once. Sequenced: peripheral blood. These receptors were obtained from a woman aged 60-75 years who had recovered from COVID-19. Both conserved end residues are part of each CDR3. The D gene is left open where the match is weak. A row's size may be missing; if present it is once, few, many or a size class.

NA | TRBJ2-1 | NA | TRBV5-1 | CASSLGGDEQFF | TGCGCCAGCAGCTTGGGAGGCGATGAGCAGTTCTTC
few | TRBJ2-7 | TRBD1 | TRBV18 | CASSPPSAGGNEQYF | TGTGCCAGCTCACCACCGTCGGCAGGGGGCAACGAGCAGTACTTC
many | TRBJ1-1 | NA | TRBV11-2 | CASSLDSAGYTEAFF | TGTGCCAGCAGCTTAGATTCGGCGGGTTACACTGAAGCTTTCTTT
NA | TRBJ2-3 | NA | TRBV12-5 | CASGPRGSTSTDTQYF | TGTGCTAGTGGTCCCCGGGGGTCTACTAGCACAGATACGCAGTATTTT
NA | TRBJ2-1 | NA | TRBV9 | CASSKPPVPDPDEQFF | TGTGCCAGCAGCAAACCTCCCGTACCAGATCCCGATGAGCAGTTCTTC
few | TRBJ2-3 | TRBD2 | TRBV29-1 | CPRISGGRRTDTQYF | TGCCCTAGGATTAGCGGGGGGCGCAGAACAGATACGCAGTATTTT
NA | TRBJ2-7 | TRBD1 | TRBV7-8 | CASSPSLGQGYEQYF | TGTGCCAGCAGCCCGAGTCTGGGACAGGGCTACGAGCAGTACTTC
NA | TRBJ1-1 | NA | TRBV6-5 | CASLSRGANTEAFF | TGTGCCAGCCTCTCTCGGGGGGCGAACACTGAAGCTTTCTTT
NA | TRBJ2-7 | NA | TRBV19 | CASSEQGISYEQYF | TGTGCCAGTAGTGAGCAGGGGATCTCCTACGAGCAGTACTTC
NA | TRBJ2-5 | NA | TRBV7-2 | CASSLARASRFRETQYF | TGTGCCAGCAGCTTAGCGCGGGCTAGCCGCTTTAGGGAGACCCAGTACTTC
NA | TRBJ2-7 | NA | TRBV12-3/TRBV12-4 | CASSTAALGEQYF | TGTGCCAGCAGCACAGCGGCCCTAGGCGAGCAGTACTTC
NA | TRBJ2-7 | TRBD1 | TRBV19 | CASSTGTGEYEQYF | TGTGCCAGTAGTACCGGGACAGGGGAGTACGAGCAGTACTTC
NA | TRBJ2-2 | NA | TRBV15 | CATSREPATGELFF | TGTGCCACCAGCAGAGAGCCAGCGACCGGGGAGCTGTTTTTT
NA | TRBJ2-3 | TRBD2 | TRBV3-1/TRBV3-2 | CAPGTSGNGTDTQYF | TGTGCCCCGGGGACTAGCGGGAATGGGACAGATACGCAGTATTTT
NA | TRBJ1-2 | NA | TRBV29-1 | CSVDGGWDGYTF | TGCAGCGTTGATGGAGGCTGGGATGGCTACACCTTC
NA | TRBJ1-6 | NA | TRBV7-8 | CASSPDRGISPLHF | TGTGCCAGCAGCCCCGACCGCGGAATCTCACCCCTCCACTTT
NA | TRBJ2-1 | NA | TRBV9 | CASSVQGNNEQFF | TGTGCCAGCAGCGTACAGGGTAACAATGAGCAGTTCTTC
NA | TRBJ2-5 | NA | TRBV18 | CASSPSETQYF | TGTGCCAGCTCACCCTCTGAGACCCAGTACTTC
NA | TRBJ1-5 | TRBD1 | TRBV27 | CATSTGRDQPQHF | TGTGCCACCTCGACAGGGCGAGATCAGCCCCAGCATTTT
NA | TRBJ1-2 | NA | TRBV7-9 | CASSLAAGNYGYTF | TGTGCCAGCAGCTTAGCCGCGGGGAACTATGGCTACACCTTC
NA | TRBJ1-1 | NA | TRBV5-1 | CASSSRRGTEAFF | TGCGCCAGCAGCTCTCGGCGAGGCACTGAAGCTTTCTTT
NA | TRBJ1-1 | NA | TRBV6-5 | CASSYSWLTEAFF | TGTGCCAGCAGTTACTCATGGCTCACTGAAGCTTTCTTT
NA | TRBJ1-5 | TRBD1 | TRBV15 | CATSKGQASNQPQHF | TGTGCCACCAGCAAGGGACAGGCGAGCAATCAGCCCCAGCATTTT
NA | TRBJ1-2 | TRBD1 | TRBV20-1 | CSASLGQGALGYTF | TGCAGTGCTAGTCTGGGACAGGGGGCGCTTGGCTACACCTTC
NA | TRBJ1-2 | NA | TRBV27 | CASSPATGLGYTF | TGTGCCAGCAGCCCCGCTACAGGTCTTGGCTACACCTTC
once | TRBJ2-3 | TRBD1 | TRBV10-3 | CATQGLGTDTQYF | TGTGCCACACAGGGGTTGGGCACAGATACGCAGTATTTT
NA | TRBJ2-7 | NA | TRBV18 | CASSPTTRVSYEQYF | TGTGCCAGCTCACCGACGACTAGGGTCTCCTACGAGCAGTACTTC
NA | TRBJ2-3 | NA | TRBV11-2 | CASSLGGVDTQYF | TGTGCCAGCAGCTTAGGGGGCGTAGATACGCAGTATTTT
few | TRBJ2-7 | TRBD2 | TRBV4-3 | CASSQGPSGSSYEQYF | TGCGCCAGCAGCCAAGGCCCTAGCGGATCCTCCTACGAGCAGTACTTC
NA | TRBJ2-3 | TRBD2 | TRBV3-1/TRBV3-2 | CASSLRLAGAETDTQYF | TGTGCCAGCAGCCTCCGACTAGCGGGGGCGGAGACAGATACGCAGTATTTT
NA | TRBJ1-1 | NA | TRBV23-1 | CASSQSSRQKVRWCEAFF | TGCGCCAGCAGTCAATCGTCGCGGCAGAAAGTTCGCTGGTGTGAAGCTTTCTTT
NA | TRBJ2-6 | TRBD1 | TRBV19 | CASSSTGTGANVLTF | TGTGCCAGTAGCTCGACAGGGACTGGGGCCAACGTCCTGACTTTC
NA | TRBJ2-1 | TRBD1 | TRBV9 | CASSATGGAVNEQFF | TGTGCCAGCAGCGCCACAGGGGGCGCGGTCAATGAGCAGTTCTTC
NA | TRBJ1-5 | TRBD1 | TRBV30 | CAWSYQGERLSNQPQHF | TGTGCCTGGAGTTACCAGGGGGAAAGGTTAAGCAATCAGCCCCAGCATTTT
NA | TRBJ2-5 | TRBD2 | TRBV2 | CASLGLAGGRETQYF | TGTGCCAGCTTGGGACTAGCGGGGGGAAGAGAGACCCAGTACTTC
NA | TRBJ2-1 | TRBD2 | TRBV5-4 | CASRNLAGGLYEQFF | TGTGCCAGCAGAAACCTAGCGGGGGGGCTCTATGAGCAGTTCTTC
once | TRBJ1-2 | TRBD1 | TRBV30 | CAWSAPRTGLARGYTF | TGTGCCTGGAGTGCCCCCCGGACAGGGTTGGCGCGTGGCTACACCTTC